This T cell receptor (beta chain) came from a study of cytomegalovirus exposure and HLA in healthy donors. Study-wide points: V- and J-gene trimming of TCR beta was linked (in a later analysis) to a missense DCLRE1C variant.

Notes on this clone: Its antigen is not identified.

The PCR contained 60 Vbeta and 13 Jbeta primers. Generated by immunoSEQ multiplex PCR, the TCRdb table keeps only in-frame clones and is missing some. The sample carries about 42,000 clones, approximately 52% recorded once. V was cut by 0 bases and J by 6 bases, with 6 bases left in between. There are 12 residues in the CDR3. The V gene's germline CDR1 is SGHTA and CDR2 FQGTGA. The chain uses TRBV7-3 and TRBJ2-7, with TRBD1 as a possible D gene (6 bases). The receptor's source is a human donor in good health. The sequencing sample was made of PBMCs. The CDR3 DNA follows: TGTGCCAGCAGCTTAACAGGGGGCGAGCAGTACTTC. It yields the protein CASSLTGGEQYF.